One sample yielded the 2 T cell receptor beta chains listed below, sequenced in a study of cytomegalovirus exposure and HLA in healthy donors. Both 60 Vbeta primers and 13 Jbeta primers went into the PCR. Here immunoSEQ multiplex PCR was the method, and the copy in TCRdb shows in-frame clones only, minus some. Among 150,000 to 200,000 clones listed, roughly four fifths were seen once. The specimen was PBMCs. These receptors were taken from a woman aged 30 to 39 in good health and CMV-seropositive.

In its sample, this clone was seen a few times. The chain has TRBV30 and TRBJ2-1, with D unclear. The ends were cut back, 4 bases at V and 10 bases at J, with 14 bases in the middle. The CDR3 sequence is 12 residues long. Germline V lookup: CDR1 GTSNPN, CDR2 SVGIG (reference sequence). Written as DNA, the CDR3 is TGTGCCTGGATCGCACCCCAAGAGGAGCAGTTCTTC. This encodes CAWIAPQEEQFF. The full variable domain, rest sourced from reference TRBV30 and TRBJ2-1, is SQTIHQWPATLVQPVGSPLSLECTVEGTSNPNLYWYRQAAGRGLQLLFYSVGIGQISSEVPQNLSASRPQDRQFILSSKKLLLSDSGFYLCAWIAPQEEQFFGPGTRLTVL.

V is TRBV18 and J is TRBJ2-7; 11 positions match TRBD2. CDR3 length: 18 residues. The V gene's germline CDR1 is KGHSH and CDR2 LQKENI. V shed 0 bases, J shed 2 bases, and the junction held 9 bases outside the gene matches. The CDR3 sequence is CASSPPSNLAGGPYEQYF. For the CDR3, the DNA is TGTGCCAGCTCACCACCTAGTAATCTAGCGGGGGGCCCCTACGAGCAGTACTTC.